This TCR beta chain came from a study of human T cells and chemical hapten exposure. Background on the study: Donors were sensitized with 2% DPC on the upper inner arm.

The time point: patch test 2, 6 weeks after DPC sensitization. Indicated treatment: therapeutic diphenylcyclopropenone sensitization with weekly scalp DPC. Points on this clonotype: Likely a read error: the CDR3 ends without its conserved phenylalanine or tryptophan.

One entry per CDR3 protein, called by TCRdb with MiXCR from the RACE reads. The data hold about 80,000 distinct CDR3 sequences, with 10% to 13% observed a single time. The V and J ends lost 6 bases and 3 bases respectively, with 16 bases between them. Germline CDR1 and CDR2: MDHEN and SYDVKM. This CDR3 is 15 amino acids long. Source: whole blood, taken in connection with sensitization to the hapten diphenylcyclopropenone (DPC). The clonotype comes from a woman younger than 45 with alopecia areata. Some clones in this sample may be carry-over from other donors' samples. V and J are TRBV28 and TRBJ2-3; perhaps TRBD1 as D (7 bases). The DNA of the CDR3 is TGTGCCAGCAGCTCCCCCCCAGGGGGGACAGATACGCAGTATTTG. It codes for CASSSPPGGTDTQYL.